This TCR beta chain stems from a study of T cell responses to AZD1222 COVID-19 vaccine (dated by TCRdb to about 2021). About the study as a whole: AZD1222 recipients given second doses at about 4 weeks or at about 12 weeks were pooled, since spike-specific TCR depth and breadth were not found to differ between the two schedules. Trial participants were enrolled by age into subgroups of 18-55, 56-69 and 70-plus years, and roughly 160, 29 and 62 TCR-sequenced participants, respectively, were included in these subgroups. A total of approximately 240 trial participants underwent TCR sequencing, of whom 200 to 220 received two doses of AZD1222 and about 25 received two doses of the MenACWY control vaccine.

Per the germline V gene, KGHSH is the CDR1 and LQKENI is the CDR2. Relative to germline, V is 3 bases shorter and J is 1 base shorter, with 11 bases between their ends. The cysteine opens and the phenylalanine closes a CDR3 of 15 amino acids. Just CDR3 DNA is preserved here, 45 bases in frame from base 1. Taken with the paper, the label for time point translates to: baseline before first vaccination. Vaccinee samples were obtained from the UK trials COV001 and COV002, which included a single-blind randomized controlled phase 2/3 trial of AZD1222 (ChAdOx1 nCoV-19) in healthy adults. For TCRbeta chain sequencing, PBMC samples were collected from trial participants at day 0 and at day 28 after the second dose. General conclusions and limits of the study: In the small 56-69-year group, the increase in depth fell short of significance, most likely because of low power. Nearly half of unique spike-specific TCRs reportedly recognized epitopes outside regions mutated in the B.1.351 and B.1.1.7 variants. The vaccine-associated CD4 TCRs covered the entire spike protein, and the dominant responses fell in regions 160-218 and 743-854. Most participants were white British and females outnumbered males, and the authors suggested that clonal diversity may have been underestimated. Spike-specific TCR breadth and depth rose significantly after two AZD1222 doses compared with day 0 and with MenACWY recipients. Conclusions about previously exposed vaccinees were limited because only a handful of AZD1222 recipients were SARS-CoV-2 seropositive at baseline. Because no day 14 peak-response samples were available, the repertoires could be characterized only after the peak T cell response.

The CDR3 regions of human TCRbeta chains were analyzed by immunosequencing. The original pipeline was this. TCRs in the repertoires were compared against a reference library of SARS-CoV-2-specific TCRs that had been generated with the MIRA antigen-specificity platform. Breadth was defined as the fraction of unique TCRs that were SARS-CoV-2-associated. Depth was defined as the fraction of total T cells that were SARS-CoV-2-associated. Each spike-specific TCR was assigned to its reactive spike region and to a CD4 or CD8 class using the MIRA data. Log10-transformed breadth and depth values were compared by one-way ANOVA with Sidak's multiple comparisons tests. TCRdb provides this immuneACCESS table in a form limited to in-frame rearrangements. Some clones are lacking; in checked studies, under half of them reflect an unresolved V gene, and why the rest are absent is not known. D and trimming were read from the DNA, whereas the V and J calls and clone size are those reported in that table. This sample has 150,000 or so clones in its table, and about 92% of those were observed once. The ten largest clonotypes hold less than 2.5% of the sample.

Concerning this clone: Its antigen remains undetermined. No much larger clonotype is one base removed from it; base qualities were not supplied.

This clonotype originated in an adult in good health. The rearrangement joined TRBV18 to TRBJ2-3, and perhaps TRBD2 as D gene, on 5 matching bases. The input for sequencing was peripheral blood, taken on day 0 of AZD1222 vaccination. The CDR3 region reads CASSPRAGGTDTQYF. In nucleotides, the sequence is TGTGCCAGCTCACCGAGGGCCGGGGGCACAGATACGCAGTATTTT.